A single sample gave rise to the 27 T cell receptor beta chains below, sequenced in a study of blood T cell repertoires in COVID-19. The table came from immunoSEQ multiplex PCR; TCRdb's copy has only in-frame clones and leaves some out. The sample includes about 400,000 clones, 80% to 90% of them seen just once. Source material: peripheral blood. The source is a man aged 35 to 55 with acute or convalescent COVID-19.

This clone was seen a few times. This rearrangement joins TRBV7-9 to TRBJ1-5; D unresolved. Germline V gives CDR1 SEHNR, CDR2 FQNEAQ (reference sequence). This CDR3 is built from 15 residues. Trimming took off 5 bases at V and 1 base at J, with 12 bases between the two ends. CDR3 protein: CASSPSAVSNQPQHF. The CDR3, as DNA: TGTGCCAGCAGCCCCTCTGCGGTGAGCAATCAGCCCCAGCATTTT.

The chain recombines TRBV28 with TRBJ2-3; 8 nucleotides agree with TRBD2. The CDR3 loop spans 17 amino acids. From germline, CDR1 is MDHEN and CDR2 SYDVKM. Trimming cost V 6 bases and J 4 bases; bases outside gene matches: 15. The CDR3 here is CASRSPPGREEADTQYF. For the CDR3, the DNA is TGTGCCAGCAGGTCACCTCCTGGGCGGGAGGAGGCAGATACGCAGTATTTT.

This chain connects TRBV28 to TRBJ2-7; D unclear. Deletions cut 1 base from V and 1 base from J, with 11 bases between. Germline-derived CDR1 and CDR2 are MDHEN and SYDVKM. This CDR3 has 15 residues. DNA of the CDR3: TGTGCCAGCAGTTTATTGGCGGCCCGTTCCTACGAGCAGTACTTC. Translating gives CASSLLAARSYEQYF.

The chain employs TRBV29-1 and TRBJ2-7, with 7 bases matching TRBD2. CDR1 is SQVTM and CDR2 is ANQGSEA in the germline V gene. The length of the CDR3 is 15 residues. CDR3 protein: CTIPPSAGVTYEQYF. CDR3 DNA: TGCACCATTCCCCCCTCGGCGGGAGTTACCTACGAGCAGTACTTC.

The V call is TRBV5-1, the J call TRBJ2-1, with D possibly TRBD2 on 5 matching bases. The CDR3 is 15 amino acids. Per the germline V gene, CDR1 is SGHRS and CDR2 is YFSETQ. Trimming stripped 2 bases from V and 6 bases from J, with 15 bases between. In DNA, the CDR3 is TGCGCCAGCAGCTTCGGACTGCCTGAGGGCAATGAGCAGTTCTTC. Its protein product is CASSFGLPEGNEQFF.

J is TRBJ2-1 and V is TRBV7-3; 9 positions match TRBD1. In germline, CDR1 is SGHTA, CDR2 FQGTGA. Germline trimming cut 5 bases from V and 6 bases from J; bases unmatched to any gene: 8. The CDR3 spans 15 residues. CDR3 sequence (DNA): TGTGCCAGCAGCACTGACAGGGGGGGTTTCAATGAGCAGTTCTTC. Protein product: CASSTDRGGFNEQFF.

The V call is TRBV5-4, the J call TRBJ2-5; 7 bases match TRBD2. V lost 1 base to trimming and J lost 3 bases; unmatched junction nucleotides: 6. The CDR3 runs to 15 residues. Germline values: CDR1 SGHNT, CDR2 YYREEE (reference sequence). CDR3 coding DNA: TGTGCCAGCAGCTTGCCGGGGGGAGAGGAAGAGACCCAGTACTTC. This sequence encodes CASSLPGGEEETQYF.

This clone was observed once. The V call is TRBV10-3, the J call TRBJ1-1; the D gene is possibly TRBD1 (6 bases). Germline V lookup: CDR1 ENHRY, CDR2 SYGVKD. The CDR3 sequence is 16 residues long. Trimming took off 0 bases at V and 4 bases at J, with 15 bases between the two ends. CDR3 region: CAISESKGGARTEAFF. The CDR3 nucleotides are TGTGCCATCAGTGAGTCGAAGGGGGGGGCTCGCACTGAAGCTTTCTTT.

This clone was observed a handful of times. The genes are TRBV30 and TRBJ2-2, with 8 bases lining up with TRBD2. Germline values: CDR1 GTSNPN, CDR2 SVGIG (reference sequence). The CDR3 has 15 amino acids. V lost 0 bases to trimming and J lost 5 bases; unmatched junction nucleotides: 5. This chain's CDR3 is CAWSVHGRETGELFF. Here the CDR3 DNA reads TGTGCCTGGAGTGTACACGGGAGGGAGACCGGGGAGCTGTTTTTT.

This clone appeared a few times. The chain carries TRBV29-1 and TRBJ1-4; TRBD1 matches at 8 bases. Germline-derived CDR1 and CDR2 are SQVTM and ANQGSEA. The V gene end was trimmed by 6 bases and the J gene end by 7 bases; junction bases not matched to a gene: 10. This CDR3 spans 14 amino acids. CDR3 nucleotides: TGCAGCGTCGATTCGACAGGGGCGGGTGAAAAACTGTTTTTT. Encoded protein: CSVDSTGAGEKLFF.

The chain joins TRBV5-5 to TRBJ1-1; TRBD1 is a possible D gene (6 bases). The germline V and J ends were trimmed by 4 bases and 4 bases, with 14 bases remaining between them. The CDR3 has 14 amino acids. The germline V gene has CDR1 SGHKS and CDR2 YYEKEE (reference sequence). The CDR3 region has the DNA TGTGCCAGCAGCCTCGGTGGGGGGGCCACTGAAGCTTTCTTT. Protein product: CASSLGGGATEAFF.

The rearrangement joins TRBV9 to TRBJ2-2; the D is unclear. The V and J ends lost 4 bases and 7 bases respectively, with 14 bases between them. The CDR3 is 14 residues long. Germline CDR1 SGDLS, CDR2 YYNGEE. The CDR3 nucleotides read TGTGCCAGCAGCCTACGACTTGCGCACGGGGAGCTGTTTTTT. Translated, it gives CASSLRLAHGELFF.

V and J are TRBV9 and TRBJ1-6, with D uncertain. Trimming took off 0 bases at V and 8 bases at J, with 12 bases between the two ends. The length of the CDR3 is 15 residues. In germline, CDR1 is SGDLS, CDR2 YYNGEE. CDR3 in amino acids: CASSVGSGFHSPLHF. CDR3 bases: TGTGCCAGCAGCGTAGGATCGGGGTTTCATTCACCCCTCCACTTT. The whole variable domain, filled in from reference TRBV9 and TRBJ1-6, reads DSGVTQTPKHLITATGQRVTLRCSPRSGDLSVYWYQQSLDQGLQFLIQYYNGEERAKGNILERFSAQQFPDLHSELNLSSLELGDSALYFCASSVGSGFHSPLHFGNGTRLTVT.

This chain connects TRBV19 to TRBJ1-4; no clear D. Between the trimmed V and J ends, which lost 5 bases and 0 bases, there was a span of 10 bases. The CDR3 is 15 amino acids. The germline gives CDR1 LNHDA, CDR2 SQIVND (reference sequence). CDR3 coding DNA: TGTGCCAGTAGTGAGGGTGTTGCAACTAATGAAAAACTGTTTTTT. It translates to CASSEGVATNEKLFF.

This clone was seen a single time. The V call is TRBV28, the J call TRBJ1-2; TRBD1 agrees at 10 bases. After removal of 6 bases from V and 3 bases from J, the junction contained 1 base not matched to a gene. The CDR3 totals 13 residues. In germline, CDR1 is MDHEN, CDR2 SYDVKM. The CDR3, as DNA: TGTGCCAGCAGCGGGACAGGGGACTATGGCTACACCTTC. Translated: CASSGTGDYGYTF.

This clone was recorded many times. The V gene is TRBV3-1 (or the pseudogene TRBV3-2), the J gene TRBJ2-1; TRBD2 matches 7 bases. Germline V gene data show CDR1 as LGHDT and CDR2 as YNNKEL (reference sequence). V was pared by 4 bases and J by 15 bases, with 9 bases of the junction left unmatched. The CDR3 has 12 amino acids. The CDR3 coding sequence is TGTGCCAGCAGCCTCCGTGGAGGGAGGGGGTTCTTC. Protein sequence: CASSLRGGRGFF.

The chain uses TRBV2 and TRBJ1-1, with 7 bases lining up with TRBD1. The germline CDR1 and CDR2 sequences are SNHLY and FYNNEI. Trimming took 8 bases from V and 7 from J; bases not matched to a gene: 4. The CDR3 runs to 11 residues. Here the CDR3 DNA reads TGTGCCAGCTATAGACAGGGTGAAGCTTTCTTT. Translated: CASYRQGEAFF.

This clone appeared a single time. The chain uses TRBV18 and TRBJ2-7, with 7 nucleotides matching TRBD1. V lost 3 bases, J lost 6 bases, and 8 bases stayed unmatched. The CDR3 loop spans 14 amino acids. Germline V lookup: CDR1 KGHSH, CDR2 LQKENI. In nucleotides, the CDR3 is TGTGCCAGCTCACCTTCACGACAGGGTACCGAGCAGTACTTC. It specifies CASSPSRQGTEQYF.

The V and J genes are TRBV18 and TRBJ1-4; D is unclear. The CDR3 covers 15 residues. The V end lost 4 bases, the J end lost 0 bases, and 9 bases lay between the germline ends. Per germline, CDR1 KGHSH and CDR2 LQKENI. The CDR3 nucleotides read TGTGCCAGCTCACTCGGGAGTGCAACTAATGAAAAACTGTTTTTT. As protein: CASSLGSATNEKLFF.

This CDR3 reads CASSLDRTNQPQHF. As DNA, the CDR3 is TGTGCCAGCAGCCTAGACAGGACAAATCAGCCCCAGCATTTT. The chain combines TRBV7-8 with TRBJ1-5; perhaps TRBD1 as D (6 bases). V was trimmed by 5 bases and J by 4 bases, leaving 12 bases between them. There are 14 residues in the CDR3. CDR1 and CDR2 (germline): SGHVS, FQNEAQ.

The genes are TRBV15 and TRBJ1-6; the D is unclear. Germline V gene lookup returns CDR1 LNHNV and CDR2 YYDKDF (reference sequence). CDR3 size: 16 residues. Trimming removed 3 bases from V and 6 bases from J, with 15 bases in between. The CDR3 DNA reads as TGTGCCACCAGCAGGGACTCGACGGGTTTTAATTCACCCCTCCACTTT. Protein sequence: CATSRDSTGFNSPLHF.

The chain joins TRBV25-1 to TRBJ2-1; possibly TRBD2 for D (5 bases). The CDR3 sequence is 14 residues long. Germline loops: CDR1 MGHDK, CDR2 SYGVNS. Trimming removed 0 bases from V and 7 bases from J, with 10 bases in between. The chain's CDR3 is CASSEYRGTNEQFF. DNA of the CDR3: TGTGCCAGCAGTGAATACCGGGGAACGAATGAGCAGTTCTTC.

With respect to this clone: At one boundary the junction diverges from the germline segment, which might be a read error. V usage is TRBV5-1 and J usage is TRBJ2-1; D is perhaps TRBD2 (6 bases). This CDR3 spans 15 amino acids. In germline, CDR1 is SGHRS, CDR2 YFSETQ. The CDR3 DNA is TGCGCCAGCAGCTTAGCGGGTACGTCCTACAATGGGCAGTTCTTC. Translation: CASSLAGTSYNGQFF. Complete variable domain (other parts from reference TRBV5-1 and TRBJ2-1): KAGVTQTPRYLIKTRGQQVTLSCSPISGHRSVSWYQQTPGQGLQFLFEYFSETQRNKGNFPGRFSGRQFSNSRSEMNVSTLELGDSALYLCASSLAGTSYNGQFFGPGTRLTVL.

V usage is TRBV6-5 and J usage is TRBJ1-2; 7 positions agree with TRBD1. The germline gives CDR1 MNHEY, CDR2 SVGAGI. The CDR3 is made up of 14 amino acids. With V trimmed by 6 bases and J by 4 bases, 8 bases remained unmatched. The CDR3 nucleotides are TGTGCCAGCAGCCCGGGACAGATAACCTATGGCTACACCTTC. Encoded protein: CASSPGQITYGYTF.

The chain carries TRBV28 and TRBJ2-7; a weak D match, TRBD1 (6 bases). CDR3 size: 15 residues. Deletions cut 7 bases from V and 3 bases from J, with 19 bases between. Germline V gene sequence: CDR1 MDHEN, CDR2 SYDVKM. The CDR3 DNA is TGTGCCAGCACCCAAGGGGTGGGGGACAACTACGAGCAGTACTTC. This sequence encodes CASTQGVGDNYEQYF.

The chain uses TRBV29-1 and TRBJ2-2, with 10 bases aligning to TRBD2. Trimming removed 5 bases from V and 5 bases from J; junction bases left unmatched: 5. This CDR3 has 14 residues. In germline, CDR1 is SQVTM, CDR2 ANQGSEA. Here the CDR3 DNA reads TGCAGCGTTAACCTAGCGGGGGTTACCGGGGAGCTGTTTTTT. It translates to CSVNLAGVTGELFF.

The table lists this clone with a count of one. The chain links TRBV5-1 to TRBJ2-7; 7 positions agree with TRBD2. V lost 3 bases, J lost 4 bases, and 4 bases stayed unmatched. CDR3 length: 13 residues. The germline V gene encodes CDR1 SGHRS and CDR2 YFSETQ. CDR3 loop: CASSWEGGYEQYF. Written as DNA, the CDR3 is TGCGCCAGCAGCTGGGAGGGTGGGTACGAGCAGTACTTC. The whole variable domain, remainder taken from reference TRBV5-1 and TRBJ2-7, is KAGVTQTPRYLIKTRGQQVTLSCSPISGHRSVSWYQQTPGQGLQFLFEYFSETQRNKGNFPGRFSGRQFSNSRSEMNVSTLELGDSALYLCASSWEGGYEQYFGPGTRLTVT.